The 7 T cell receptor beta chains below come from one sample, sequenced in a study of T cells after yellow fever vaccination. TCRdb reanalysed the 5' RACE reads using MiXCR and keeps one entry per CDR3 protein. This table has roughly 170,000 distinct CDR3 sequences, 7% to 10% appearing once. Sequences were derived from CD8+ T cells sorted from PBMCs, sampled 45 days after the yellow fever booster vaccination. All receptors come from a young man who received the YFV17D yellow fever vaccine.

In its sample, this clonotype was seen a few times. The V gene is TRBV6-5, the J gene TRBJ2-7, with TRBD1 identical over 9 bases. Per the germline V gene, CDR1 is MNHEY and CDR2 is SVGAGI. The length of the CDR3 is 14 residues. Trimming cost V 6 bases and J 2 bases; bases outside gene matches: 5. The CDR3: CASSVGTGTYEQYF. In DNA, the CDR3 is TGTGCCAGCAGCGTCGGGACAGGGACCTACGAGCAGTACTTC.

This clonotype came up many times. CDR3 sequence: CASSLTEANTGELFF. The CDR3 nucleotides are TGTGCCAGCAGTCTGACAGAAGCGAACACCGGGGAGCTGTTTTTT. The rearrangement uses TRBV2 and TRBJ2-2; a weak D match, TRBD1 (5 bases). The ends were cut back, 5 bases at V and 0 bases at J, with 10 bases in the middle. CDR1 is SNHLY and CDR2 is FYNNEI in the germline V gene. The CDR3 totals 15 residues.

This clonotype was recorded many times. V is TRBV27 and J is TRBJ1-5, with D uncertain. This CDR3 is built from 15 residues. Per the germline V gene, CDR1 is MNHEY and CDR2 is SMNVEV (reference sequence). The V end was cut by 0 bases, the J end by 10 bases, with 16 bases between. Written as DNA, the CDR3 is TGTGCCAGCAGTTTATCGGTGGCTGTTTCGGCTCCCCAGCATTTT. Its protein is CASSLSVAVSAPQHF.

This sequence joins TRBV7-9 and TRBJ2-5; no firm D call. V dropped 5 bases and J dropped 2 bases, with 9 bases sitting between them. Germline V gene data show CDR1 as SEHNR and CDR2 as FQNEAQ (reference sequence). This CDR3 comprises 13 residues. CDR3 nucleotides: TGTGCCAGCAGCCAACCGACGCAAGAGACCCAGTACTTC. It is translated as CASSQPTQETQYF.

This sequence joins TRBV4-3 and TRBJ2-5; the D gene is possibly TRBD1 (5 bases). With 6 bases removed from V and 7 bases from J, the gap between germline ends came to 15 bases. The CDR3 spans 13 residues. Germline CDR1 reads LGHNA; CDR2 reads YSLEER. CDR3 sequence reads: CASRSWGKGTQYF. Written as DNA, the CDR3 is TGCGCCAGCAGGTCGTGGGGCAAGGGGACCCAGTACTTC.

V gene TRBV7-6 combines with J gene TRBJ1-1; D gene unclear. With 1 base removed from V and 1 base from J, the gap between germline ends came to 10 bases. Germline loops: CDR1 SGHVS, CDR2 FNYEAQ. The CDR3 length is 15 residues. CDR3 in amino acids: CASSLEGRWNTEAFF. CDR3 nucleotides: TGTGCCAGCAGCTTAGAAGGACGGTGGAACACTGAAGCTTTCTTT. The full variable domain, in which reference TRBV7-6 and TRBJ1-1 provide the parts outside the CDR3, is GAGVSQSPRYKVTKRGQDVALRCDPISGHVSLYWYRQALGQGPEFLTYFNYEAQQDKSGLPNDRFSAERPEGSISTLTIQRTEQRDSAMYRCASSLEGRWNTEAFFGQGTRLTVV.

This clonotype turned up a few times. The genes are TRBV12-3 or TRBV12-4 and TRBJ2-7, with TRBD1 matching over 8 bases. This CDR3 spans 14 amino acids. The V and J ends lost 1 base and 3 bases, in that order; junction bases with no gene match: 2. CDR3: CASSLGGQGYEQYF. In nucleotides, the CDR3 is TGTGCCAGCAGTTTAGGTGGACAGGGCTACGAGCAGTACTTC.